A selection of T cell receptor beta chains follows, all from one sample in a study of post-analysis software for immune sequencing data. TCRdb redid the calling of the PCR reads with MiXCR, one entry per CDR3 protein. This sample has over 700,000 distinct CDR3 sequences; roughly 27% occur once, and the top ten carry 0.5% to 0.6%. The sequenced sample consisted of blood. The receptors were gathered from a girl aged 10 to 17 with multiple sclerosis. CDR3s include the opening cysteine and the closing phenylalanine or tryptophan.

TRBV12-3/TRBV12-4,TRBJ2-3,CASIASFGGPLVTQDF
TRBV6-6,TRBJ2-1,CASSPPGQGVYEQFF
TRBV6-5,TRBJ2-3,CASSSSLAGATDTQYF
TRBV24-1,TRBJ2-1,CATSREGGIYNEQFF
TRBV7-2,TRBJ2-7,CASSSRVSSYEQYF
TRBV19,TRBJ2-1,CASSFRDTDNEQFF
TRBV10-3,TRBJ2-3,CAISLGASDTQYF
TRBV19,TRBJ2-7,CASSYSGSTYEQYF
TRBV6-4,NA,CASSDPLSGTSGTRGHEQYF
TRBV28,TRBJ1-5,CASSLGDTHQPQHF
TRBV7-9,TRBJ2-4,CASSFSDRQNIQYF
TRBV10-3,NA,CALSRASANEQYF
TRBV6-2/TRBV6-3,TRBJ1-1,CASSYTVALAGNTEAFF
TRBV7-2,TRBJ2-3,CASSKSGSADTQYF
TRBV29-1,TRBJ2-7,CSVSTPKDTISYEQYF
TRBV15,TRBJ2-3,CATSRGRDTDTQYF
TRBV18,TRBJ2-5,CASSRTEGETQYF
TRBV29-1,TRBJ2-5,CSVVVGAETQYF
TRBV20-1,TRBJ1-2,CSASTGAAYGYTF
TRBV4-3,TRBJ2-7,CASSQGRGERTYEQYF
TRBV20-1,TRBJ2-5,CSATGQGGGRETQYF
TRBV15,NA,CATSKRKTGTGGWSEQYF
TRBV6-5,TRBJ1-6,CASSYGTGNSPLHF
TRBV10-3,TRBJ1-6,CAISEGIGSPLHF
TRBV9,TRBJ1-1,CASGKGGPEAFF
TRBV28,NA,CASSQTGLVEETQYF
TRBV20-1,TRBJ1-1,CSATQGVRTEAFF
TRBV10-3,TRBJ2-3,CAISLTSGRGVADTQYF
TRBV12-3/TRBV12-4,TRBJ1-5,CASSPGQGTRWSGNQPQHF
TRBV4-2,TRBJ2-3,CASSQDPELADTQYF
TRBV29-1,TRBJ1-1,CSAERGLMNTEAFF
TRBV20-1,TRBJ2-1,CSARDSRTGTETQFF
TRBV28,TRBJ2-7,CASGRLAGHEQYF
TRBV29-1,TRBJ1-1,CSGGTGGRAFF
TRBV20-1,TRBJ2-3,CSAFGATDTQYF
TRBV7-2,TRBJ2-5,CASSLWAGEGAETQYF
TRBV3-1,TRBJ2-1,CASSQVPDLDEQFF
TRBV6-6,TRBJ1-4,CASSYSRATREKLFF
TRBV29-1,TRBJ2-3,CSVEGSPTDTQYF